Sequencing of this T cell receptor (beta chain) was carried out in a study of cytomegalovirus exposure and HLA in healthy donors. With 7 bases removed from V and 1 base from J, the gap between germline ends came to 11 bases. Germline V gene sequence: CDR1 LNHDA, CDR2 SQIVND (reference sequence). This CDR3 region has 14 residues. Whole-study findings and limits: Subsequent analysis found a tendency for first-cohort TCR clusters to co-occur within the 120 or so validation repertoires. For most TCR sequences rarity was the rule, although some public TCRs occurred in many donors.

Clones were sequenced by immunoSEQ multiplex PCR, and TCRdb holds only the in-frame ones, with some missing. This table has about 160,000 clones, 80% to 90% appearing once. Concerning this clone itself: Its antigen is not identified.

The chain links TRBV19 to TRBJ1-5; D is undetermined. The source material was PBMCs. This TCR came from a woman aged 18-29 years in good health and CMV-seronegative. For the CDR3, the DNA is TGTGCCAGTACAATCGGGGAAAGCAATCAGCCCCAGCATTTT. Its protein product is CASTIGESNQPQHF.